This TCR beta chain was captured by sequencing in a study of T cells in Graves' hyperthyroidism and ophthalmopathy. The CDR3 extends over 13 amino acids. Trimming stripped 6 bases from V and 7 bases from J, with 13 bases between. The germline gives CDR1 LNHDA, CDR2 SQIVND (reference sequence). Using RNA transcripts as the source, TCR beta CDR3 regions were amplified. An initial round of RT-PCR targeting the TCR CDR3 relied on the HTBI primer set. TCRdb itself ran the multiplex PCR reads through MiXCR, one entry per CDR3 protein. The sample gives about half a million distinct CDR3 sequences, roughly a quarter of which show up once; approximately 11% is in the top ten.

The chain couples TRBV19 to TRBJ1-5; no firm D call. This receptor was obtained from a woman aged 25 to 39 with Graves' ophthalmopathy. Sequencing was performed on blood. CDR3 DNA sequence: TGTGCCAGTAGCCCCGGAGGGTGGCAGCCCCAGCATTTT. Its protein product is CASSPGGWQPQHF.